This T cell receptor (beta chain) was sequenced in a study of STAT5B mutations in CD4+ large granular lymphocyte leukemia. General observations from the study: TRBV06-family usage was enriched in top patient clones (8/27) versus controls (2/35). The CD4+ versus CD8+ T-LGLL clonality difference may reflect limited sample size.

The CDR3 consists of 14 residues. The V gene lost 4 bases and the J gene lost 8 bases, with 15 bases spanning the gap. Germline values: CDR1 SGHRS, CDR2 YFSETQ. On this clone: Its antigen is undetermined.

TCRdb's table, derived via immunoSEQ multiplex PCR, lists solely in-frame clones and lacks some. The table shows about 30,000 clones, with 70% to 90% occurring only once. Buffy coats from healthy blood donors served as controls. The receptor was derived from a human donor in good health. Specimen: CD4+ T cells from blood buffy coats. The genes are TRBV5-1 and TRBJ1-4; D is uncertain. CDR3 nucleotides: TGCGCCAGCAGCCTCGGGAGAATGGGCGAAAAACTGTTTTTT. This gives the protein CASSLGRMGEKLFF.